This entry lists 24 T cell receptor beta chains sequenced from one sample in a study of radiation and T cells in renal cell carcinoma. The time point: blood 2 weeks post-SBRT. Indicated treatment: 15 Gy SBRT to primary tumor, nephrectomy 4 weeks later. The table came from immunoSEQ multiplex PCR; TCRdb's copy has only in-frame clones and leaves some out. The sample holds 120,000 or so clones, about four fifths seen once. Here the sequenced sample was blood, taken from a patient whose treatment included radiotherapy and nephrectomy. The receptor set was obtained from a man aged 50-59 years with renal cell carcinoma.

This chain links TRBV6-5 with TRBJ1-3; D is unclear. Germline V gene data show CDR1 as MNHEY and CDR2 as SVGAGI. This CDR3 is 14 amino acids long. Trimming took off 8 bases at V and 3 bases at J, with 14 bases between the two ends. The CDR3 spells CASWPEVNGNTIYF. The CDR3 DNA reads as TGTGCCAGCTGGCCAGAGGTTAATGGAAACACCATATATTTT.

A few counts support this clone. The rearrangement uses TRBV6-1 and TRBJ2-5; D unclear. CDR1 MNHNS and CDR2 SASEGT come from the germline V gene. V gave up 1 base and J gave up 1 base, with 10 bases separating them. The CDR3 totals 15 residues. The CDR3 protein is CASSEVVSSQETQYF. CDR3 nucleotide sequence: TGTGCCAGCAGTGAAGTTGTCAGCAGCCAAGAGACCCAGTACTTC.

The V and J genes are TRBV10-3 and TRBJ2-1; 12 bases map to TRBD2. Germline CDR1 reads ENHRY; CDR2 reads SYGVKD. V gave up 4 bases and J gave up 7 bases; unmatched junction bases: 5. The CDR3 has 15 residues. CDR3 region: CAISGLAGVRNEQFF. The DNA for the CDR3 is TGTGCCATCAGTGGACTAGCGGGAGTTCGGAATGAGCAGTTCTTC.

This clone was seen a few times. The chain recombines TRBV19 with TRBJ1-6; no clear D. Germline V gives CDR1 LNHDA, CDR2 SQIVND (reference sequence). CDR3 length: 15 residues. Trimming stripped 3 bases from V and 6 bases from J, with 12 bases between. The CDR3 reads CASSIWSAINSPLHF. The CDR3 nucleotides read TGTGCCAGTAGTATTTGGTCCGCGATTAATTCACCCCTCCACTTT.

The gene calls are TRBV27 and TRBJ1-4; no clear D gene. The CDR3 runs 13 residues. CDR1 and CDR2 from the germline V gene are MNHEY and SMNVEV (reference sequence). V shed 6 bases and J shed 5 bases, with 10 bases lying between them. The DNA of the CDR3 is TGTGCCAGCAGGTTACAGATAAATGAAAAACTGTTTTTT. Protein sequence: CASRLQINEKLFF. Looking up the rest from reference TRBV27 and TRBJ1-4 gives the full variable domain: EAQVTQNPRYLITVTGKKLTVTCSQNMNHEYMSWYRQDPGLGLRQIYYSMNVEVTDKGDVPEGYKVSRKEKRNFPLILESPSPNQTSLYFCASRLQINEKLFFGSGTQLSVL.

The rearrangement joins TRBV18 to TRBJ2-7; 11 bases line up with TRBD1. This CDR3 comprises 16 residues. Trimming removed 0 bases from V and 5 bases from J; junction bases left unmatched: 6. Germline V gives CDR1 KGHSH, CDR2 LQKENI. DNA of the CDR3: TGTGCCAGCTCACCACCGACAGGACAGGGGGCCCACGAGCAGTACTTC. This sequence encodes CASSPPTGQGAHEQYF.

The chain combines TRBV4-2 with TRBJ1-1; no clear D gene. The CDR3 runs to 13 residues. V gave up 1 base and J gave up 3 bases, with 6 bases separating them. Germline CDR1 LGHNA, CDR2 YNFKEQ. This CDR3 is CASSQVADTEAFF. The CDR3 DNA reads TGTGCCAGCAGCCAAGTTGCTGACACTGAAGCTTTCTTT.

V usage is TRBV4-3 and J usage is TRBJ2-7, with 11 bases that match TRBD2. Germline trimming cut 0 bases from V and 5 bases from J; bases unmatched to any gene: 6. The CDR3 loop spans 16 amino acids. Per the germline V gene, CDR1 is LGHNA and CDR2 is YSLEER. The CDR3 is CASSQELAGEGHEQYF. DNA for the CDR3: TGCGCCAGCAGCCAAGAACTAGCGGGGGAGGGACACGAGCAGTACTTC.

The table lists this clone with a count of one. The rearrangement joins TRBV4-2 to TRBJ2-3; 8 nucleotides align to TRBD1. The CDR3 sequence is 15 residues long. Germline V gene lookup returns CDR1 LGHNA and CDR2 YNFKEQ. The ends lost 1 base at V and 1 base at J; junction bases unmatched: 1. For the CDR3, the DNA is TGTGCCAGCAGCCAAGGGACAGGGCGCACAGATACGCAGTATTTT. Protein sequence: CASSQGTGRTDTQYF.

The rearrangement uses TRBV6-5 and TRBJ1-4; TRBD1 matches 7 bases. CDR3 length equals 15 residues. Germline-derived CDR1 and CDR2 are MNHEY and SVGAGI. The V gene end was trimmed by 3 bases and the J gene end by 4 bases; junction bases not matched to a gene: 5. CDR3 nucleotide sequence: TGTGCCAGCAGTTATACGACAGGGAATAATGAAAAACTGTTTTTT. This encodes CASSYTTGNNEKLFF.

This clone was observed once. The chain recombines TRBV7-9 with TRBJ2-7, with D perhaps matching TRBD1 (5 bases). V was clipped by 2 bases and J by 4 bases, with 9 bases between them. The CDR3 is made up of 13 amino acids. Germline CDR1 reads SEHNR; CDR2 reads FQNEAQ (reference sequence). CDR3 amino acids: CASSLIQGYEQYF. The CDR3 coding sequence is TGTGCCAGCAGCTTAATTCAGGGTTACGAGCAGTACTTC. The variable domain in full, completed from reference TRBV7-9 and TRBJ2-7, reads DTGVSQNPRHKITKRGQNVTFRCDPISEHNRLYWYRQTLGQGPEFLTYFQNEAQLEKSRLLSDRFSAERPKGSFSTLEIQRTEQGDSAMYLCASSLIQGYEQYFGPGTRLTVT.

The V and J genes are TRBV4-2 and TRBJ2-3, with 12 bases that match TRBD2. Germline V lookup: CDR1 LGHNA, CDR2 YNFKEQ. CDR3 size: 16 residues. V was pared by 4 bases and J by 3 bases, with 5 bases of the junction left unmatched. The CDR3 sequence is CASSPRTSGATDTQYF. The CDR3 region has the DNA TGTGCCAGCAGCCCCAGGACTAGCGGGGCGACAGATACGCAGTATTTT.

This clone was recorded many times. This chain connects TRBV7-2 to TRBJ2-7, with TRBD2 as a possible D gene (7 bases). Germline CDR1 reads SGHTA; CDR2 reads FQGNSA. CDR3 size: 15 residues. V lost 5 bases, J lost 0 bases, and 14 bases lay in between. The CDR3 protein is CASSVGGRSSYEQYF. DNA for the CDR3: TGTGCCAGCAGCGTCGGGGGGCGGAGCTCCTACGAGCAGTACTTC.

This chain connects TRBV30 to TRBJ1-3; TRBD1 matches at 10 bases. The CDR3 has 14 residues. Trimming cost V 5 bases and J 4 bases; bases outside gene matches: 5. Germline V gives CDR1 GTSNPN, CDR2 SVGIG (reference sequence). In nucleotides, the CDR3 is TGTGCCTGGCGGGACAGGGGAGGGGGAAACACCATATATTTT. Its protein product is CAWRDRGGGNTIYF.

The chain is built from TRBV10-3 and TRBJ2-3; 7 bases map to TRBD1. There are 13 residues in the CDR3. The V and J ends lost 4 bases and 6 bases, in that order; junction bases with no gene match: 4. From germline, CDR1 is ENHRY and CDR2 SYGVKD. The CDR3 coding sequence is TGTGCCATCAGTGGACAGGGCCGGGATACGCAGTATTTT. Its translation is CAISGQGRDTQYF.

This chain connects TRBV27 to TRBJ1-5; 7 nucleotides agree with TRBD1. The J segment lost 3 bases and the V segment lost 5 bases, leaving 10 bases of the junction unmatched. This CDR3 has 16 amino acids. Germline V lookup: CDR1 MNHEY, CDR2 SMNVEV (reference sequence). The CDR3, as DNA: TGTGCCAGCAGTCCCCGGACAGGTGGTCCCAATCAGCCCCAGCATTTT. It is translated as CASSPRTGGPNQPQHF.

This clone was counted a few times. The chain has TRBV4-2 and TRBJ2-7, with 16 bases that match TRBD2. The germline V gene encodes CDR1 LGHNA and CDR2 YNFKEQ. CDR3 length equals 18 residues. V was pared by 0 bases and J by 3 bases, with 5 bases of the junction left unmatched. The CDR3 DNA sequence: TGTGCCAGCAGCCAAGATGGGACTAGCGGGAGGGCCGGCTACGAGCAGTACTTC. Translated, it gives CASSQDGTSGRAGYEQYF.

In DNA, the CDR3 is TGTGCCAGCAGCCAAGAAGGTTCGGCTAACTATGGCTACACCTTC. Translated: CASSQEGSANYGYTF. The chain links TRBV4-2 to TRBJ1-2; D is unresolved. CDR1 and CDR2 (germline): LGHNA, YNFKEQ. The CDR3 runs to 15 residues. Trimming took 0 bases from V and 0 from J, leaving 8 bases between them.

This chain uses TRBV7-3 with TRBJ2-3; no reliable D call. The CDR3 has 13 residues. The germline CDR1 and CDR2 sequences are SGHTA and FQGTGA. Deletions cut 5 bases from V and 1 base from J, with 7 bases between. CDR3 loop: CASSVYRTDTQYF. CDR3 bases: TGTGCCAGCAGCGTCTATCGCACAGATACGCAGTATTTT.

This CDR3 reads CASSSHGGEVQPQHF. For the CDR3, the DNA is TGTGCCAGCAGCTCCCACGGGGGGGAGGTTCAGCCCCAGCATTTT. The chain has TRBV4-2 and TRBJ1-5; maybe TRBD1 (5 bases). Germline assignment: CDR1 LGHNA and CDR2 YNFKEQ. The V end was cut by 5 bases, the J end by 6 bases, with 17 bases between. The CDR3 totals 15 residues.

This chain joins TRBV19 and TRBJ2-2; TRBD1 aligns across 7 bases. The V gene's germline CDR1 is LNHDA and CDR2 SQIVND (reference sequence). With V trimmed by 4 bases and J by 5 bases, 16 bases remained unmatched. There are 18 residues in the CDR3. The CDR3 DNA follows: TGTGCCAGTAGTAATCACCCGGGACAGACGACAGAAACCGGGGAGCTGTTTTTT. Its protein product is CASSNHPGQTTETGELFF.

The rearrangement links TRBV6-6 to TRBJ2-3; D is ambiguous. This CDR3 comprises 13 residues. The V gene's germline CDR1 is MNHNY and CDR2 SVGAGI (reference sequence). V lost 4 bases to trimming and J lost 6 bases, with 11 bases between them. The chain's CDR3 is CASSSETGDTQYF. The CDR3 DNA is TGTGCCAGCAGTTCCGAGACGGGTGATACGCAGTATTTT.

The gene calls are TRBV5-1 and TRBJ2-3; 13 bases map to TRBD2. CDR1 and CDR2 (germline): SGHRS, YFSETQ. The CDR3 spans 18 residues. The trim removed 0 bases at V and 2 bases at J, leaving 6 bases unmatched. The CDR3 nucleotides are TGCGCCAGCAGCTTGGAACCGGGACTAGCGGGGAACACAGATACGCAGTATTTT. It translates to CASSLEPGLAGNTDTQYF.

The V and J genes are TRBV10-3 and TRBJ2-3, with 16 positions matching TRBD2. V lost 2 bases and J lost 8; bases outside the gene matches: 4. The CDR3 consists of 16 residues. The germline CDR1 and CDR2 sequences are ENHRY and SYGVKD. The CDR3 sequence is CAISETGLAGGSTQYF. CDR3 coding DNA: TGTGCCATCAGTGAGACGGGACTAGCGGGGGGGAGTACGCAGTATTTT.